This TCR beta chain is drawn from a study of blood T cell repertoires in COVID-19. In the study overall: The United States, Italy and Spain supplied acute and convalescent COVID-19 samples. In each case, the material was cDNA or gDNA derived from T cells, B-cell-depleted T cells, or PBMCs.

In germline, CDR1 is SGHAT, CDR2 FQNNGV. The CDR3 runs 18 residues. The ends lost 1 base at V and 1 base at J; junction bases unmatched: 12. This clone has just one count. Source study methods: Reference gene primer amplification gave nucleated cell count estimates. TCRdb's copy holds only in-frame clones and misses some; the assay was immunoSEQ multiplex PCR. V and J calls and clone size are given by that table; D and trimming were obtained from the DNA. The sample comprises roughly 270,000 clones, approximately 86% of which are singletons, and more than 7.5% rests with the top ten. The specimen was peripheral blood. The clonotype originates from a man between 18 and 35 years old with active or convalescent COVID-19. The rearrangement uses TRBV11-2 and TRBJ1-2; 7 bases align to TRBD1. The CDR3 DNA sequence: TGTGCCAGCAGCTTAGTCAAGGATAGGGGGCAACTTAACTATGGCTACACCTTC. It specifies CASSLVKDRGQLNYGYTF. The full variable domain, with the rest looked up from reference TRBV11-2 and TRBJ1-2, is EAGVAQSPRYKIIEKRQSVAFWCNPISGHATLYWYQQILGQGPKLLIQFQNNGVVDDSQLPKDRFSAERLKGVDSTLKIQPAKLEDSAVYLCASSLVKDRGQLNYGYTFGSGTRLTVV.